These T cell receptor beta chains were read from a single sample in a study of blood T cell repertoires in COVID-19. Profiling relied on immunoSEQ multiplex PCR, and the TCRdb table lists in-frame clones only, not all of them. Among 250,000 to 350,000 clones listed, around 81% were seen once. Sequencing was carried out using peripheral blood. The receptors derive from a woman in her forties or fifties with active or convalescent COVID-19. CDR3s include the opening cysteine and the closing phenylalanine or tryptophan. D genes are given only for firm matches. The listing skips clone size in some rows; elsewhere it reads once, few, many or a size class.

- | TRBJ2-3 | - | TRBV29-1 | CSVGVGTDTQYF | TGCAGCGTTGGAGTAGGCACAGATACGCAGTATTTT
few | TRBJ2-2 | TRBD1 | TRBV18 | CASSPGTANTGELFF | TGTGCCAGCTCACCAGGGACAGCGAACACCGGGGAGCTGTTTTTT
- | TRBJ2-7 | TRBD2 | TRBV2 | CASSLGLAGAYEQYF | TGTGCCAGCAGCCTAGGACTAGCGGGAGCCTACGAGCAGTACTTC
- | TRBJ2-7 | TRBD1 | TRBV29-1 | CSGTGGSGGNSYEQYF | TGCAGCGGGACAGGGGGCAGCGGGGGCAACTCCTACGAGCAGTACTTC
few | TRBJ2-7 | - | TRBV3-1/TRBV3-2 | CASSHWQGGGEQYF | TGTGCCAGCAGCCATTGGCAGGGGGGTGGCGAGCAGTACTTC
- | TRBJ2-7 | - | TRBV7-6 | CASSLSPLASYEQYF | TGTGCCAGCAGCTTAAGCCCGCTAGCGAGCTACGAGCAGTACTTC
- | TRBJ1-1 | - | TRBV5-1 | CASSSGRGAPRNTEAFF | TGCGCCAGCAGTTCGGGGAGGGGGGCGCCTCGGAACACTGAAGCTTTCTTT
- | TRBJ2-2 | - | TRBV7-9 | CASSLRLPVAVGELFF | TGTGCCAGCAGCTTACGACTCCCGGTCGCGGTCGGGGAGCTGTTTTTT
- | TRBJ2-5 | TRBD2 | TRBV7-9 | CASTYLRAGPRLARAFQETQYF | TGTGCCAGCACCTACCTCCGAGCGGGACCCCGATTAGCCCGAGCATTCCAAGAGACCCAGTACTTC
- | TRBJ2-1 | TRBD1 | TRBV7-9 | CASSLTAGGDNEQFF | TGTGCCAGCAGCTTAACCGCAGGGGGAGACAATGAGCAGTTCTTC
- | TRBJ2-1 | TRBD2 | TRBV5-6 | CASSDGLAGQNEQFF | TGTGCCAGCAGCGACGGACTAGCGGGACAAAATGAGCAGTTCTTC
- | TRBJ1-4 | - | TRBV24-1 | CATQGLTNEKLFF | TGTGCCACCCAGGGACTCACTAATGAAAAACTGTTTTTT
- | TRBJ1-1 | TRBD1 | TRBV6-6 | CASSLTGGRSEAFF | TGTGCCAGCAGTCTGACAGGGGGACGGTCTGAAGCTTTCTTT
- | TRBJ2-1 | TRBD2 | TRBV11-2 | CASSLGGSGVKNEQFF | TGTGCCAGCAGCTTAGGCGGGAGTGGAGTGAAGAATGAGCAGTTCTTC
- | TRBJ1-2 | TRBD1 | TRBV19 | CASSRQGYGYTF | TGTGCCAGTAGTAGACAGGGGTATGGCTACACCTTC
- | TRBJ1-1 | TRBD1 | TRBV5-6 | CASSLGRGRIGEAFF | TGTGCCAGCAGCTTGGGGAGGGGGCGAATTGGCGAAGCTTTCTTT
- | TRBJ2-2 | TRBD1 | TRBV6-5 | CASSRQGSNTGELFF | TGTGCCAGCAGTCGACAGGGCTCGAACACCGGGGAGCTGTTTTTT
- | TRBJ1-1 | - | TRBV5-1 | CASGSGQQGTEAFF | TGCGCCAGCGGATCAGGACAGCAGGGCACTGAAGCTTTCTTT
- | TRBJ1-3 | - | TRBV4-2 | CASSQASGGAGNTIYF | TGTGCCAGCAGCCAAGCTTCGGGGGGAGCTGGAAACACCATATATTTT
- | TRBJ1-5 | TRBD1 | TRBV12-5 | CASGSTRQGFGQPQHF | TGTGCTAGTGGTTCAACGCGACAGGGCTTCGGTCAGCCCCAGCATTTT
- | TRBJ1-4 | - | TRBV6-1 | CASSEGPTGGEKLFF | TGTGCCAGCAGTGAAGGTCCCACCGGGGGGGAAAAACTGTTTTTT
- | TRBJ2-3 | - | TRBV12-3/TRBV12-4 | CASSSGNTQYF | TGTGCCAGCAGTTCGGGGAATACGCAGTATTTT
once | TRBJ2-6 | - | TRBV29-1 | CSAYQGTWSGANVLTF | TGCAGCGCTTACCAAGGGACTTGGTCTGGGGCCAACGTCCTGACTTTC
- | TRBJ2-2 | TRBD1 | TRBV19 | CASTRTGAGELFF | TGTGCCAGTACGAGGACAGGCGCCGGGGAGCTGTTTTTT
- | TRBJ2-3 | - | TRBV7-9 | CASSYPQGIPTDTQYF | TGTGCCAGCAGCTACCCACAGGGAATCCCCACAGATACGCAGTATTTT
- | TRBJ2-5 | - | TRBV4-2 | CASSYSQGQETQYF | TGTGCCAGCAGCTATAGTCAGGGGCAAGAGACCCAGTACTTC
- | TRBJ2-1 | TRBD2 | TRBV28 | CASRGLAGNRYNEQFF | TGTGCCAGCAGAGGACTAGCGGGAAACCGATACAATGAGCAGTTCTTC
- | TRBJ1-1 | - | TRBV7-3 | CASSASGKEGEAFF | TGTGCCAGCAGCGCATCAGGGAAAGAAGGTGAAGCTTTCTTT
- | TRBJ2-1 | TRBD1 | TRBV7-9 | CASSLGQGRKNEQFF | TGTGCCAGCAGCTTAGGACAGGGGAGGAAGAATGAGCAGTTCTTC
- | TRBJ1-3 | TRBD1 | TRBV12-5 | CASVRDRATGNTIYF | TGTGCTAGTGTCCGAGACAGGGCGACTGGAAACACCATATATTTT
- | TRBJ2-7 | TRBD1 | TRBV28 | CASSSPGQGKGQYF | TGTGCCAGCAGTTCTCCGGGACAGGGAAAAGGGCAGTACTTC
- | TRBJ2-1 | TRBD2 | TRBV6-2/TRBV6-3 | CASSWGASFGSGTQFF | TGTGCCAGCAGTTGGGGGGCGTCCTTCGGTAGCGGGACGCAGTTCTTC
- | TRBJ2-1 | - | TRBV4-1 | CASSQDQASGGSEQFF | TGCGCCAGCAGCCAAGATCAAGCGTCCGGAGGGAGTGAGCAGTTCTTC
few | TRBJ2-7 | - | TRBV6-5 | CASSYLQGAYEQYF | TGTGCCAGCAGTTACCTTCAAGGGGCCTACGAGCAGTACTTC
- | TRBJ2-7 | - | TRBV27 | CASHRGGGAEQYF | TGTGCCAGCCACAGAGGGGGGGGAGCCGAGCAGTACTTC
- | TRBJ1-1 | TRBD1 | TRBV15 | CATSRLDRGTEAFF | TGTGCCACCAGCAGACTTGACAGGGGCACTGAAGCTTTCTTT
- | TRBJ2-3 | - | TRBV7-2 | CASSLGVGGTDTQYF | TGTGCCAGCAGCTTAGGGGTCGGGGGCACAGATACGCAGTATTTT
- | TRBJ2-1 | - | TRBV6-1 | CASSDYLGSAYNEQFF | TGTGCCAGCAGTGATTACTTGGGGAGTGCTTACAATGAGCAGTTCTTC
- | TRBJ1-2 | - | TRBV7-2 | CASSLQNYGYTF | TGTGCCAGCAGCTTACAGAACTATGGCTACACCTTC
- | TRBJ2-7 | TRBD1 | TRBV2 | CASRPGQGAHEQYF | TGTGCCAGCAGGCCGGGACAGGGGGCGCACGAGCAGTACTTC
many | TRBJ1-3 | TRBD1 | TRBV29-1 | CSVQGQGSVSGNTIYF | TGCAGCGTGCAAGGACAGGGGTCGGTGTCTGGAAACACCATATATTTT
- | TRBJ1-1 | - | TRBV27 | CASSRPGANTEAFF | TGTGCCAGCAGCCGACCGGGAGCGAACACTGAAGCTTTCTTT
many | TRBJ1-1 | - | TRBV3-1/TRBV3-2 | CASSHPSGEGSEAFF | TGTGCCAGCAGCCATCCATCGGGGGAAGGCTCTGAAGCTTTCTTT
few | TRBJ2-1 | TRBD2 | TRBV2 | CASSEYQREYINEQFF | TGTGCCAGCAGTGAATACCAGCGGGAGTATATTAATGAGCAGTTCTTC
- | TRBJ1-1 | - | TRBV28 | CASSLPYTEAFF | TGTGCCAGCAGTTTACCCTACACTGAAGCTTTCTTT
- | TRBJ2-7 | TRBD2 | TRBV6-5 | CASSPTSGLMGEQYF | TGTGCCAGCAGCCCCACTAGCGGTCTGATGGGGGAGCAGTACTTC
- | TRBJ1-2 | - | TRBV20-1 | CSASSGVGYGYTF | TGCAGTGCTAGTTCAGGGGTGGGCTATGGCTACACCTTC